This T cell receptor beta chain is from a study of T cells in Graves' hyperthyroidism and ophthalmopathy (dated by TCRdb to about 2019). As for the study more broadly: Peripheral blood was sampled at the time of initial diagnosis, prior to any treatment. A discovery cohort of roughly 100 patients, about 40 with Graves' ophthalmopathy and 55 to 60 with stable Graves' hyperthyroidism, was used to find distinguishing TCR V-J signatures. An independent validation cohort of 18 to 20 hyperthyroidism patients and approximately 17 patients who later progressed to ophthalmopathy tested prospective prediction of ophthalmopathy. The 100 discovery patients were randomly split 7:3 into training and test sets. In addition, the study compared T-cell repertoires in thyroid tissue and in blood from roughly six Graves' hyperthyroidism patients. After blood sampling, hyperthyroidism patients were treated with methimazole at a starting dose of 30 mg daily, and ophthalmopathy patients were treated with high-dose intravenous methylprednisolone. TCR Vbeta CDR3 sequencing of fewer than 150 peripheral blood samples (approximately 44 ophthalmopathy, roughly 72 hyperthyroidism and approximately 17 progressor patients) is reported in the paper.

TCR beta CDR3 regions were amplified from RNA transcripts. A first-round RT-PCR of the TCR CDR3 used the HTBI primer set with the Qiagen OneStep RT-PCR kit. Libraries were constructed in a second round of multiplex PCR, after which size selection and purification were carried out. Paired-end sequencing of the libraries was performed with 100 bp reads on an Illumina HiSeq2000. The paper's data handling went like this. SOAPnuke was used to process the raw data, throwing out any read that contained adapters or uncalled bases, had a mean Phred below 15, or lacked an exact constant-primer or identifier match. COPE v1.2.5 was used to merge the high-quality paired reads, and each unique nucleotide sequence was defined as a clonotype. MiTCR v1.1 was used to align the clonotypes against IMGT TRBV, TRBD and TRBJ reference segments. The analysis included only V-J combinations with a frequency above 0.0001, which together covered 99% to 99.2% of the repertoires. A TCS score was defined as the ratio between F50 (clonal expansion) and ExV (chaos), using BLOSUM62-based TCRdist between CDR3 peptides within each V-J. Welch's t-statistics and random forest reduced just over 500 V-J features to 13, which were used in a naive Bayes classifier (R e1071). Through fastp at Q25 and MiXCR, TCRdb rebuilt clones from the public reads, retaining in-frame beta chains. For every CDR3 protein sequence, its rows merge into one entry that carries the most common genes and DNA. The V and J calls reflect TCRdb's pipeline rather than the authors' work. This sample lists about 160,000 distinct CDR3 sequences; 9.4% were detected once. The leading ten clones occupy around 21% of the sample.

In this sample, this clonotype turned up many times. The specificity of this receptor is unknown. Base quality data are lacking; no much larger clone is found one base away. The CDR3 has 14 amino acids, counting the end cysteine and phenylalanine. The only DNA kept is the CDR3, 42 bases in frame from the first base. CDR1 SGHAT and CDR2 FQNNGV were looked up in the germline V gene. The V and J ends are trimmed by 4 bases and 4 bases, leaving 14 bases between them. Hyperthyroidism patients were aged 18 to 65 years and newly diagnosed, with disease duration of less than 2 months. Exclusion was applied to patients with uncontrolled infections, other autoimmune diseases, pregnancy or lactation. Clinical symptoms, serum thyroxine and TRAb, thyroid ultrasound, and orbital computed tomography formed the basis for the diagnoses. Blood from progressor patients was collected at the time of first diagnosis with hyperthyroidism, before any ophthalmopathy symptoms had appeared. PBMCs were isolated from about 10 ml of fresh peripheral blood by Ficoll-Paque density gradient centrifugation. Patients classed as progressors first received a Graves' hyperthyroidism diagnosis and then went on to develop ophthalmopathy during follow-up. Total RNA was extracted using Trizol reagent, and RNA quality was assessed on an Agilent 2100 Bioanalyzer.

Here is what the overall study found, with its caveats: Sample size was not statistically predetermined, and investigators were not blinded to group allocation. Most expanded thyroid clonotypes (frequency above 0.001) were also detected in blood, suggesting blood repertoires may reflect thyroid immune responses. In validation, the model predicted progression to ophthalmopathy with 55% to 71% sensitivity and about 73% specificity, a median of about 6.7 months before onset. Ophthalmopathy was separated from stable hyperthyroidism by a 13 V-J signature model, with about 88% sensitivity and around 81% specificity obtained in cross-validation and 80%/75% obtained in testing.

The chain is encoded by TRBV11-2 joined to TRBJ2-7; the D gene cannot be resolved reliably. Sequenced input: blood. This receptor was obtained from a woman aged 18-35 years with Graves' hyperthyroidism that later progressed to Graves' ophthalmopathy. DNA sequence: TGTGCCAGCAGCTCCGCCCTAAGGCCATACGAGCAGTACTTC. It translates as CASSSALRPYEQYF.